This T cell receptor beta chain was retrieved from a study of PD-L1 blockade in urothelial cancer. Study-wide context: Bladder-origin urothelial cancer in males described about 85% of the 29 patients. Samples of blood were analyzed 3 weeks (second dose) and 6 weeks after treatment start.

Time point indicated: peripheral blood 6 weeks after treatment start. Worth noting for this clone: Its antigen remains unknown.

Germline CDR1 GTSNPN, CDR2 SVGIG (reference sequence). The CDR3 runs 15 residues. Trimming stripped 7 bases from V and 5 bases from J, with 23 bases between. Study-level findings and limits: For durable-benefit patients, tumor-associated blood clones expanded more at 3 weeks.

Produced via immunoSEQ multiplex PCR; TCRdb's table is partial and in-frame only. This table holds roughly 50,000 clones, approximately 78% found once. This material consisted of PBMCs, taken around atezolizumab (anti-PD-L1) treatment. V gene TRBV30 combines with J gene TRBJ2-5, with D maybe TRBD2 (7 bases). The source of this sequence is a man aged 65 to 85 with urothelial cancer. CDR3 in DNA: TGTGCCTACGCCGTGGGAAAAGGGGGGGTTGAGACCCAGTACTTC. This sequence encodes CAYAVGKGGVETQYF.